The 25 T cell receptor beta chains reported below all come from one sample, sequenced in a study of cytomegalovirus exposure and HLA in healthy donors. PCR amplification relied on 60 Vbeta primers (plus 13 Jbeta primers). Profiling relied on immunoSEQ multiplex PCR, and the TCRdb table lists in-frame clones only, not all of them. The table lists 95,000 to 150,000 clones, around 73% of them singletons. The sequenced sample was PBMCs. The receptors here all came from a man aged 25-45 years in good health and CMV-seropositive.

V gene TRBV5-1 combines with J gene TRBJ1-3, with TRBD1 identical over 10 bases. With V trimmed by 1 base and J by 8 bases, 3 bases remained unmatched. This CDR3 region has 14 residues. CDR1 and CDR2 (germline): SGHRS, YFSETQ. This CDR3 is CASSLLGTGDTIYF. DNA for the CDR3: TGCGCCAGCAGCTTGCTTGGGACAGGGGACACCATATATTTT.

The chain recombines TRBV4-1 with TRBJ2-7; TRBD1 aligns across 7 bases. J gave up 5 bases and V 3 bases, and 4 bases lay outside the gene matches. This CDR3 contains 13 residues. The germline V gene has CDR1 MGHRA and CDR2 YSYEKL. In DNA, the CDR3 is TGCGCCAGCAGCCACACGACAGGGAACGAGCAGTACTTC. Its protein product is CASSHTTGNEQYF.

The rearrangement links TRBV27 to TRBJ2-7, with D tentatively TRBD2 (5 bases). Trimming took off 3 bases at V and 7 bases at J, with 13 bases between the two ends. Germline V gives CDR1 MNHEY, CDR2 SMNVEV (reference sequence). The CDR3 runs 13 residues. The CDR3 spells CASSFSGRGEQYF. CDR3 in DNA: TGTGCCAGCAGTTTTTCGGGGAGAGGGGAGCAGTACTTC.

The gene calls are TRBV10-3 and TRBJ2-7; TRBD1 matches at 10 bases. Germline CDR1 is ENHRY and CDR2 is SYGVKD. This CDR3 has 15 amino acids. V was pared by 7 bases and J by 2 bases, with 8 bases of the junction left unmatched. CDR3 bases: TGTGCCATCAAAGGGGACAGGGGTGCGGCCTACGAGCAGTACTTC. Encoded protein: CAIKGDRGAAYEQYF.

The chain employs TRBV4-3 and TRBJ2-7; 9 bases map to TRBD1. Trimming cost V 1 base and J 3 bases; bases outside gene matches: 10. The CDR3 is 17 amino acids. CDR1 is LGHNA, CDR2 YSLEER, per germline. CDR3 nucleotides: TGCGCCAGCAGCCAAGGGCTCCCGGGACAGGGAATCTACGAGCAGTACTTC. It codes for CASSQGLPGQGIYEQYF.

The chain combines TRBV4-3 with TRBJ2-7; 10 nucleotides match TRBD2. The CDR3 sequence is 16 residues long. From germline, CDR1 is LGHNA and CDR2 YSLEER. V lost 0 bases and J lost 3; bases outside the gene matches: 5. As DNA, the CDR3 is TGCGCCAGCAGCCAAGACGGCCTAGCGGGAGTCTACGAGCAGTACTTC. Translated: CASSQDGLAGVYEQYF.

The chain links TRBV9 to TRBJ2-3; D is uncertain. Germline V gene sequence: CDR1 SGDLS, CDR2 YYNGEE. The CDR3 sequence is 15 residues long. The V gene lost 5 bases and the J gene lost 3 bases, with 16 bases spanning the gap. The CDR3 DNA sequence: TGTGCCAGCAGTGAGGATCCTCCGCTTACAGATACGCAGTATTTT. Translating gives CASSEDPPLTDTQYF.

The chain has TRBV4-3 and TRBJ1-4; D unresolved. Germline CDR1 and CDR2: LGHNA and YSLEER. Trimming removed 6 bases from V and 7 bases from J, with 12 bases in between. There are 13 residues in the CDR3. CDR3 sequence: CASSRGFGEKLFF. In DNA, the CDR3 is TGCGCCAGCAGTCGAGGGTTCGGTGAAAAACTGTTTTTT.

The CDR3 DNA is TGTGCCAGCAGCTTAGGGTCAGGAATCAACGAGCAGTACTTC. Protein sequence: CASSLGSGINEQYF. V and J are TRBV7-8 and TRBJ2-7; D unclear. The CDR3 is 14 residues long. Trimming cost V 1 base and J 5 bases, with 12 bases left between them. The germline CDR1 and CDR2 sequences are SGHVS and FQNEAQ.

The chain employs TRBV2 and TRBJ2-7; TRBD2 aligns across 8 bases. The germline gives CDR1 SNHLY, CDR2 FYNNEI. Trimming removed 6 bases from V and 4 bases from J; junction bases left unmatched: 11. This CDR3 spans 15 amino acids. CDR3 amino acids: CASRPPEREKYEQYF. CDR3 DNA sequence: TGTGCCAGCAGGCCCCCAGAGCGGGAGAAGTACGAGCAGTACTTC.

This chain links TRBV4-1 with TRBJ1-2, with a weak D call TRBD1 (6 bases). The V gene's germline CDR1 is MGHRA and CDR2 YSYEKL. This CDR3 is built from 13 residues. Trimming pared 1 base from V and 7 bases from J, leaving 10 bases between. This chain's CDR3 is CASSQVPGAGYTF. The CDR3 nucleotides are TGCGCCAGCAGCCAAGTGCCAGGGGCTGGCTACACCTTC.

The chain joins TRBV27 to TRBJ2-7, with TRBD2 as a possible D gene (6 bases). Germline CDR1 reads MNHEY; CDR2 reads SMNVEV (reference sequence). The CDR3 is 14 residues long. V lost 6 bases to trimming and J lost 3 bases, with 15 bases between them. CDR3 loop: CASRPGSPGYEQYF. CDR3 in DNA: TGTGCCAGCAGGCCCGGGAGTCCAGGCTACGAGCAGTACTTC.

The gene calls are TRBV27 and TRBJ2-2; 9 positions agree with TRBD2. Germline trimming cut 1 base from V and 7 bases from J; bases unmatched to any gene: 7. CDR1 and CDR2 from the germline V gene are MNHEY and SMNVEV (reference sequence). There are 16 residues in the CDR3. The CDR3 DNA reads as TGTGCCAGCAGTTTATACAGCGGGAGGACCAGCGGGGAGCTGTTTTTT. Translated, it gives CASSLYSGRTSGELFF.

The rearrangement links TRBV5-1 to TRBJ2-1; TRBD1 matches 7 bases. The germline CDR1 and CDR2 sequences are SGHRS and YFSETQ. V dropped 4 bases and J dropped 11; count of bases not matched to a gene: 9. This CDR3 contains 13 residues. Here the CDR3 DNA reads TGCGCCAGCAGCCGGGACAGCCCGTCTAAGCAGTTCTTC. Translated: CASSRDSPSKQFF.

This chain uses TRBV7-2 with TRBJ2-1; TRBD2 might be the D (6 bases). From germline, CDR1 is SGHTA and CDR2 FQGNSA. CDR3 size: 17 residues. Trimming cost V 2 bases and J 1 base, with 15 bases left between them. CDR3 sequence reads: CASSLYLGSGSYNEQFF. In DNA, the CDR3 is TGTGCCAGCAGCTTATATCTCGGGAGCGGGTCCTACAATGAGCAGTTCTTC.

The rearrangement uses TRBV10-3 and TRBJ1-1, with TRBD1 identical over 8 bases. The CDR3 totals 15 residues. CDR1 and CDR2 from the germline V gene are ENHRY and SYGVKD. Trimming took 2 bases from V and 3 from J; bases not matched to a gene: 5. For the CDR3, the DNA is TGTGCCATCAGTGAGCAGGGGGCATGGTACACTGAAGCTTTCTTT. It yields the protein CAISEQGAWYTEAFF.

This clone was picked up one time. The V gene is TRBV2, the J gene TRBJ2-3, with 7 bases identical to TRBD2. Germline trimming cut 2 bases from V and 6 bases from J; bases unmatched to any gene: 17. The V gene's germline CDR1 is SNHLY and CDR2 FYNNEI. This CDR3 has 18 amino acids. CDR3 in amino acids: CASSESSGNSGDDDTQYF. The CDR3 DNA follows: TGTGCCAGCAGTGAATCTAGCGGAAACTCGGGGGATGATGATACGCAGTATTTT.

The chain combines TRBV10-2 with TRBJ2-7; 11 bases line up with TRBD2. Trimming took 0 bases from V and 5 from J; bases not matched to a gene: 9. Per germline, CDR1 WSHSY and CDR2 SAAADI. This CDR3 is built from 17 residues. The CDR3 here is CASSESVAGGRRDEQYF. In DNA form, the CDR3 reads TGCGCCAGCAGTGAGTCCGTAGCGGGAGGGAGAAGAGACGAGCAGTACTTC.

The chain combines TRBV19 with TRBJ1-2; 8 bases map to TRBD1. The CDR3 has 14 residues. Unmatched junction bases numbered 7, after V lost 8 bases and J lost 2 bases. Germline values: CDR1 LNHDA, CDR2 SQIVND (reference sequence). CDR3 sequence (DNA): TGTGCCAGTTTTGGACAGGGCCTAAACTATGGCTACACCTTC. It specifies CASFGQGLNYGYTF. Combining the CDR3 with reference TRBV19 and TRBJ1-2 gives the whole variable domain DGGITQSPKYLFRKEGQNVTLSCEQNLNHDAMYWYRQDPGQGLRLIYYSQIVNDFQKGDIAEGYSVSREKKESFPLTVTSAQKNPTAFYLCASFGQGLNYGYTFGSGTRLTVV.

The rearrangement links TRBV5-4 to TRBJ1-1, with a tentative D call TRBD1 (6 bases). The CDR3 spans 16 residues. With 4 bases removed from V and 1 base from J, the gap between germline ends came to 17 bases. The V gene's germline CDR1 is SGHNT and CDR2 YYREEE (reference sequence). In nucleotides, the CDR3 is TGTGCCAGCAGCATTCAACAGGGTTTCGGGAACACTGAAGCTTTCTTT. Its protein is CASSIQQGFGNTEAFF.

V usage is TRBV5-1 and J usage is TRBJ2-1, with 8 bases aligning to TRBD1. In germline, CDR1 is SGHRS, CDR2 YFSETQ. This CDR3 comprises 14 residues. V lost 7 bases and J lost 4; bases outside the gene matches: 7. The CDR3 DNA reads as TGCGCCAGCTCAAGTGACAGGGGATACAATGAGCAGTTCTTC. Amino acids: CASSSDRGYNEQFF.

The CDR3 region has the DNA TGTGCCAGCCCAGACGGGGTAAACACTGAAGCTTTCTTT. Its translation: CASPDGVNTEAFF. The chain is built from TRBV2 and TRBJ1-1, with unresolved D. In germline, CDR1 is SNHLY, CDR2 FYNNEI. This CDR3 is 13 amino acids long. The germline V and J ends were trimmed by 8 bases and 2 bases, with 12 bases remaining between them.

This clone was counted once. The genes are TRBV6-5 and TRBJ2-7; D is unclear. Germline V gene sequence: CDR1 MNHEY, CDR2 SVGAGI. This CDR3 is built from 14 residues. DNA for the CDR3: TGTCATTCTAGTGTAGGCCAAGGATCCTACGAGCAGTACTTC. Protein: CHSSVGQGSYEQYF.

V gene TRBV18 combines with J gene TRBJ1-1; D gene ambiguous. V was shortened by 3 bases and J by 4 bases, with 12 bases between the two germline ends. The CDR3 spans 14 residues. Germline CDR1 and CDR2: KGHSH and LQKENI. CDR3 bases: TGTGCCAGCTCACCCCGGGGATGGAGCACTGAAGCTTTCTTT. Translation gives CASSPRGWSTEAFF.

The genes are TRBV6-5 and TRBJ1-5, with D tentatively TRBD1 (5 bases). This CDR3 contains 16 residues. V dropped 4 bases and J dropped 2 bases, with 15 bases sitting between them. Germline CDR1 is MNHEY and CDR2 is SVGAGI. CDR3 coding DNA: TGTGCCAGCAGTTCGATATCCTGGGGGGGCAATCAGCCCCAGCATTTT. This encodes CASSSISWGGNQPQHF.